This T cell receptor beta chain was recovered during a study of control samples from healthy donors and cancer patients. Data came from immunoSEQ multiplex PCR; TCRdb stores just in-frame clones and leaves some out. This sample has roughly 51,000 clones, with roughly nine tenths found just once. This receptor was obtained from a man in his forties with colorectal cancer. Sequenced input: PBMCs.

This chain's CDR3 is CASSPGQGEIETQYF. CDR3 sequence (DNA): TGTGCCAGCTCGCCGGGACAGGGGGAGATAGAGACCCAGTACTTC. V usage is TRBV18 and J usage is TRBJ2-5; the match to TRBD1 covers 11 bases. This CDR3 comprises 15 residues. After removal of 6 bases from V and 4 bases from J, the junction contained 7 bases not matched to a gene. Germline V gene data show CDR1 as KGHSH and CDR2 as LQKENI.